This TCR beta chain originates from a study of blood T cell repertoires in COVID-19. About the study: Sites in the United States, Italy and Spain provided acute and convalescent COVID-19 samples. T cells, B-cell-depleted T cells, or PBMCs provided the cDNA or gDNA that served as material.

Original analysis: Reference gene primer amplification yielded estimated nucleated cell counts. Repertoires were generated with immunoSEQ multiplex PCR, while TCRdb's copy carries only in-frame clones and drops some. The V and J calls and clone size come from that table; D and trimming were worked out from the DNA. This table holds around 94,000 clones, around 88% found once. This clone was counted a few times. Specimen: peripheral blood. The receptor's source is an elderly man with acute or convalescent COVID-19.

The CDR3 nucleotides are TGTGCCAGCAGTTACTACGCGGGCGATCAGCCCCAGCATTTT. Translation gives CASSYYAGDQPQHF. This chain joins TRBV6-5 and TRBJ1-5, with D uncertain. CDR1 MNHEY and CDR2 SVGAGI come from the germline V gene. This CDR3 comprises 14 residues. Trimming took off 1 base at V and 5 bases at J, with 9 bases between the two ends.